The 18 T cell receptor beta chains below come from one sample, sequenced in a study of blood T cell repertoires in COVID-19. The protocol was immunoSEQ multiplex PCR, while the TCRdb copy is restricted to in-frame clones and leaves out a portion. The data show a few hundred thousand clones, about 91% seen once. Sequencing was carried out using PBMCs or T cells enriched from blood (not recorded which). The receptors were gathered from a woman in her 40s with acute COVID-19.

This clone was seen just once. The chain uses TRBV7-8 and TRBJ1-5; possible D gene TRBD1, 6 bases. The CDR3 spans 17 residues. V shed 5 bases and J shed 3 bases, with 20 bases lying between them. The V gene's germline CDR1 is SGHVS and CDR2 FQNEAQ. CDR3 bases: TGTGCCAGCAGCGCGAGTGGGGCAGGGGCTTTCAATCAGCCCCAGCATTTT. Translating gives CASSASGAGAFNQPQHF.

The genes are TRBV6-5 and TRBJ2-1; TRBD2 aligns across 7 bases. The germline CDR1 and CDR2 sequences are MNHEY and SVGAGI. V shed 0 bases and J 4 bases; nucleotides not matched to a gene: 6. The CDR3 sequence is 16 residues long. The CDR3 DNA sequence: TGTGCCAGCAGTTACTCAGGGAGGGGAATATACAATGAGCAGTTCTTC. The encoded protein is CASSYSGRGIYNEQFF.

CDR3 nucleotide sequence: TGCGCCAGCAGTCCCCAGGGACAGCTAAATGAAAAACTGTTTTTT. It codes for CASSPQGQLNEKLFF. This chain joins TRBV23-1 and TRBJ1-4; 7 positions agree with TRBD1. TRBV23-1 is designated an ORF whose function remains uncertain. J gave up 5 bases and V 4 bases, and 7 bases lay outside the gene matches. The CDR3 length is 15 residues.

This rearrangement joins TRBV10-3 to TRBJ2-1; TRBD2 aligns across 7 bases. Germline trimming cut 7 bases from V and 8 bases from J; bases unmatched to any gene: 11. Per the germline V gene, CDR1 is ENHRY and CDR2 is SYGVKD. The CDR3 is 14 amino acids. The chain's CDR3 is CAITAVGGSDEQFF. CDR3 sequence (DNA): TGTGCCATCACCGCGGTGGGGGGGTCGGATGAGCAGTTCTTC.

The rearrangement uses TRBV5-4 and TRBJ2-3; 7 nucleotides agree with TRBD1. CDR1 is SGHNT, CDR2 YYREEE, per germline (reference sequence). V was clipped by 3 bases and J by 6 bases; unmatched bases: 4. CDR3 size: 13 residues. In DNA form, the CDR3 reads TGTGCCAGCAGCTCCCAGGGGGTGGATACGCAGTATTTT. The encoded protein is CASSSQGVDTQYF.

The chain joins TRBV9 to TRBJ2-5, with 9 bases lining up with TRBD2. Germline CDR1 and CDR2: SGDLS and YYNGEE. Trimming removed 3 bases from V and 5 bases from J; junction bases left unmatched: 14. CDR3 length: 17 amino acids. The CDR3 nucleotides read TGTGCCAGCAGCGCCCTGGGGAGGGCTAGCGGGACGGAGACCCAGTACTTC. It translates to CASSALGRASGTETQYF.

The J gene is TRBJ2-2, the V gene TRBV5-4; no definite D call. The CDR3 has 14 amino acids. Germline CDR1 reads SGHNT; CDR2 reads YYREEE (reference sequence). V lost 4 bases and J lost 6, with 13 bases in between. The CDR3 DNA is TGTGCCAGCAGCGTTGGTTCAGGTGCCGGGGAGCTGTTTTTT. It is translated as CASSVGSGAGELFF.

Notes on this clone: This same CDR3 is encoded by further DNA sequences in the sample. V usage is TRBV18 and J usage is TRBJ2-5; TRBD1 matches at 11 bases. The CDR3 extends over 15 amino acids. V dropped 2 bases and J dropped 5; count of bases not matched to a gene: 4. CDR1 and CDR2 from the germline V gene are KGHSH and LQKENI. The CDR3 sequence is CASSPGQGARETQYF. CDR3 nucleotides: TGTGCCAGCTCACCAGGACAGGGGGCCCGGGAGACCCAGTACTTC.

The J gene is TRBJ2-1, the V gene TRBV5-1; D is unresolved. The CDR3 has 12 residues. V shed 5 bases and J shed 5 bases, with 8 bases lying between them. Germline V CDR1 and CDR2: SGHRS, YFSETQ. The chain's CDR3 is CASSSNDNEQFF. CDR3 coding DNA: TGCGCCAGCAGTTCAAATGACAATGAGCAGTTCTTC. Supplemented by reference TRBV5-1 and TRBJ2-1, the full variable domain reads KAGVTQTPRYLIKTRGQQVTLSCSPISGHRSVSWYQQTPGQGLQFLFEYFSETQRNKGNFPGRFSGRQFSNSRSEMNVSTLELGDSALYLCASSSNDNEQFFGPGTRLTVL.

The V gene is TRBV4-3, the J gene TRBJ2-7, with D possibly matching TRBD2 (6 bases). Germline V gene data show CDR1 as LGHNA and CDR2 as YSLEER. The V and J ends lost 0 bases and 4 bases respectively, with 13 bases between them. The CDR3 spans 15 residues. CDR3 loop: CASSQEFLRGYEQYF. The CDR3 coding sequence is TGCGCCAGCAGCCAAGAATTCCTCCGGGGGTACGAGCAGTACTTC.

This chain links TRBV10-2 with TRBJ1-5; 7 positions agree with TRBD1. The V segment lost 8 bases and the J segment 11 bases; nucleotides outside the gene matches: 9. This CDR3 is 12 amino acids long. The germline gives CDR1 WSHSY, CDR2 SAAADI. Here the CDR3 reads CASRDSHMAQHF. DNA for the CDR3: TGCGCCAGCCGGGACAGCCATATGGCCCAGCATTTT.

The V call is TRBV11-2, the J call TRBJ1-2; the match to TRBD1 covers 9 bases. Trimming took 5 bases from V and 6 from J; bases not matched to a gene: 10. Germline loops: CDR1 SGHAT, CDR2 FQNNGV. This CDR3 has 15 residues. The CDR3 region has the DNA TGTGCCAGCAGCGCCCACTTGAGGACAGGGGATGGCTACACCTTC. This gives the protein CASSAHLRTGDGYTF.

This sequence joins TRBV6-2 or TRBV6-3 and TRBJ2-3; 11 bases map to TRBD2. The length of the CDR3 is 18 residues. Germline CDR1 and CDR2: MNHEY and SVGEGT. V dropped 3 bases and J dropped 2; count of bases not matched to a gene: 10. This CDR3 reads CASSYTLAGGLLTDTQYF. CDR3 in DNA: TGTGCCAGCAGTTATACCCTAGCGGGGGGCCTCCTCACAGATACGCAGTATTTT.

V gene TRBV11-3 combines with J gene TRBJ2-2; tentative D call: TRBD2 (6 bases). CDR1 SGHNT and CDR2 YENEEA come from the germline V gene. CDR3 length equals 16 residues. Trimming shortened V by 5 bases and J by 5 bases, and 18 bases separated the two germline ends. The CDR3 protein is CASSPLGTSLTGELFF. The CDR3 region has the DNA TGTGCCAGCAGCCCACTTGGAACTAGCCTTACCGGGGAGCTGTTTTTT.

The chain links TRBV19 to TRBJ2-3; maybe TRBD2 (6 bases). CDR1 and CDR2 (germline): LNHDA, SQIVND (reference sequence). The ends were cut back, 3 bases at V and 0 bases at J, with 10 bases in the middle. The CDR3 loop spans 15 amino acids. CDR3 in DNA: TGTGCCAGTAGTATGGCTAGCGCTAGCACAGATACGCAGTATTTT. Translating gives CASSMASASTDTQYF.

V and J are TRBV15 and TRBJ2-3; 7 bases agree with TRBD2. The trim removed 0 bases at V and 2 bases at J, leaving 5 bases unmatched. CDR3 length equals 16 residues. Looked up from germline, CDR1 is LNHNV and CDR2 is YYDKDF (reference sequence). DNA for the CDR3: TGTGCCACCAGCAGAGATGGCGGACTAGTCACAGATACGCAGTATTTT. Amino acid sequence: CATSRDGGLVTDTQYF.

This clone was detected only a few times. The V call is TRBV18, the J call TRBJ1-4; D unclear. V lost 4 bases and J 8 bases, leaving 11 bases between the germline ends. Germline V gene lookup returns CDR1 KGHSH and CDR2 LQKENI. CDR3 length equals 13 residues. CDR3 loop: CASSLHVEEKLFF. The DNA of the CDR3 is TGTGCCAGCTCACTTCACGTAGAAGAAAAACTGTTTTTT.

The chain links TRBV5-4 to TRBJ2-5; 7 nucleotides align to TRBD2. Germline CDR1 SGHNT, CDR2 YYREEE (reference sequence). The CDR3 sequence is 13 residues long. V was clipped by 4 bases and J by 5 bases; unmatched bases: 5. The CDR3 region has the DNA TGTGCCAGCAGCAGGCGGGGGAGGGAGACCCAGTACTTC. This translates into CASSRRGRETQYF. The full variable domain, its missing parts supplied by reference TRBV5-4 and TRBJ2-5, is ETGVTQSPTHLIKTRGQQVTLRCSSQSGHNTVSWYQQALGQGPQFIFQYYREEENGRGNFPPRFSGLQFPNYSSELNVNALELDDSALYLCASSRRGRETQYFGPGTRLLVL.